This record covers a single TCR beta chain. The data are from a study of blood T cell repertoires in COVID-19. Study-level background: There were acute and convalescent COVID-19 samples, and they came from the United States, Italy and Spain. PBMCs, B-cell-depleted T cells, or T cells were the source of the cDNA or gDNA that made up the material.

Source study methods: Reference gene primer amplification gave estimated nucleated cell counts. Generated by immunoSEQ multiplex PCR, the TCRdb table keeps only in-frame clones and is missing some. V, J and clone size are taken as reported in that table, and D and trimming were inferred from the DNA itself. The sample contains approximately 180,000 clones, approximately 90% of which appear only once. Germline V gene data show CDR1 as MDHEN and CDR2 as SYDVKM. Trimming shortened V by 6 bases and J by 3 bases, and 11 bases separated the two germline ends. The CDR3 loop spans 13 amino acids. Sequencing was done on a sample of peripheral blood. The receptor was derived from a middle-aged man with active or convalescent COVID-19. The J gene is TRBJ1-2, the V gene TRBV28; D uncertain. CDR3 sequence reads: CASRETLHYGYTF. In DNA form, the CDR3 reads TGTGCCAGCAGGGAGACCCTACACTATGGCTACACCTTC.